These T cell receptor beta chains were read from a single sample in a study of T-cell memory formation after mild COVID-19. TCRdb recomputed calls from the 5' RACE reads with MiXCR, one row per CDR3 protein. The top ten hold 2.1% of the sample, which has under 250,000 distinct CDR3 sequences, 15% to 19% seen once. Input material: PBMCs or a T cell subset sorted from them (not recorded which). These receptor sequences come from an adult woman who had mild COVID-19 (a few samples of this study predate the infection). Cell type and time point are not known. CDR3s include the opening cysteine and the closing phenylalanine or tryptophan. The order of the fields is CDR3 DNA, CDR3 protein, V gene, clone size, D gene, J gene, CDR3 length. The D gene is left open where the match is weak. Not every row has a clone size; where given, it reads once, few, many or a size class.

DNA: TGTGCCAGCAGCTCCTGGAGAGGGGCCCCCAGGGACAATGAGCAGTTCTTC
CDR3: CASSSWRGAPRDNEQFF
V: TRBV6-5
size: many
D: .
J: TRBJ2-1
length: 17

DNA: TGTGCCAGCAGTAGAGGAAGCGGGGCGGTCAATGAGCAGTTCTTC
CDR3: CASSRGSGAVNEQFF
V: TRBV6-1
size: .
D: TRBD2
J: TRBJ2-1
length: 15

DNA: TGTGCCAGCAGTGACCTGGGAACCACCGGGACTCAAAGGGCTTTCTTT
CDR3: CASSDLGTTGTQRAFF
V: TRBV12-3/TRBV12-4
size: few
D: .
J: TRBJ1-1
length: 16

DNA: TGTGCCAGCAGCGTTTACCTACGAACATCGCTGAACACTGAAGCTTTCTTT
CDR3: CASSVYLRTSLNTEAFF
V: TRBV5-6
size: few
D: .
J: TRBJ1-1
length: 17

DNA: TGTGCCAGCTCACCACCGTTCCTCAGCTATGGCTACACCTTC
CDR3: CASSPPFLSYGYTF
V: TRBV18
size: .
D: .
J: TRBJ1-2
length: 14

DNA: TGCGCCAGCAGCTTTACAGGACAATTCTACGAGCAGTACTTC
CDR3: CASSFTGQFYEQYF
V: TRBV5-1
size: .
D: .
J: TRBJ2-7
length: 14

DNA: TGCAGCGTTGCGGTTCTAGCGGGAGTGCAGTTCTTC
CDR3: CSVAVLAGVQFF
V: TRBV29-1
size: few
D: TRBD2
J: TRBJ2-1
length: 12

DNA: TGTGCCAGCAGTGAAACGGACAGGGCGGTGGAGCAGTTCTTC
CDR3: CASSETDRAVEQFF
V: TRBV2
size: few
D: TRBD1
J: TRBJ2-1
length: 14

DNA: TGTGCCAGCCGGGACAGCTACAATGAGCAGTTCTTC
CDR3: CASRDSYNEQFF
V: TRBV4-2
size: few
D: TRBD1
J: TRBJ2-1
length: 12

DNA: TGCAGTGCCACGGCCCGGGACAGGGTTGGAATTGAAGCTTTCTTT
CDR3: CSATARDRVGIEAFF
V: TRBV20-1
size: few
D: TRBD1
J: TRBJ1-1
length: 15

DNA: TGCGCCAGCAGTGACGGGACACCGGGCCGTGGCTACACCTTC
CDR3: CASSDGTPGRGYTF
V: TRBV10-2
size: many
D: .
J: TRBJ1-2
length: 14

DNA: TGTGCCAGCAGTGAAGCTCGGGCACAAGAGACCCAGTACTTC
CDR3: CASSEARAQETQYF
V: TRBV25-1
size: few
D: .
J: TRBJ2-5
length: 14

DNA: TGTGCCAGCAGCTTGCACGGGACGGATCTGACGAGAGGCTACACCTTC
CDR3: CASSLHGTDLTRGYTF
V: TRBV7-9
size: .
D: .
J: TRBJ1-2
length: 16